A selection of T cell receptor beta chains follows, all from one sample in a study of T cell repertoires in cytomegalovirus infection. TCRdb re-derived calls from the reads in MiXCR, one entry per CDR3 protein. The sample yields 250,000 to 300,000 distinct CDR3 sequences, roughly an eighth seen once. Sample: PBMCs. All receptors come from a human donor in good health (CMV status not recorded). Some clones in this sample may be carry-over from other donors' samples. CDR3s include the opening cysteine and the closing phenylalanine or tryptophan. D genes are given only for firm matches. Size is omitted from some rows. Given values are once, few, many or a class for expanded clones.

D gene	V gene	clone size	J gene	CDR3 protein	CDR3 DNA
NA	TRBV13	NA	TRBJ1-3	CASSLPQTSGNTIYF	TGTGCCAGCAGCTTACCACAAACCTCTGGAAACACCATATATTTT
NA	TRBV28	NA	TRBJ2-3	CASSLGVDRTQYF	TGTGCCAGCAGTTTAGGGGTCGATCGTACGCAGTATTTT
NA	TRBV7-3	NA	TRBJ2-1	CASSFGGKRGAYGEQFF	TGTGCCAGCAGCTTCGGGGGGAAACGGGGGGCATATGGTGAGCAGTTCTTC
NA	TRBV20-1	many	TRBJ1-5	CSALDSANQPQHF	TGCAGTGCCCTGGACAGCGCGAATCAGCCCCAGCATTTT
NA	TRBV28	many	TRBJ2-2	CASSPSRPSGGELFF	TGTGCCAGCAGTCCCTCACGTCCAAGCGGCGGGGAGCTGTTTTTT
NA	TRBV20-1	many	TRBJ1-6	CSAKGGMSYNSPLHF	TGCAGTGCCAAGGGCGGGATGTCCTATAATTCACCCCTCCACTTT
NA	TRBV4-2	few	TRBJ1-4	CASSQGGVGEKLFF	TGTGCCAGCAGCCAAGGGGGGGTTGGTGAAAAACTGTTTTTT
NA	TRBV6-2/TRBV6-3	many	TRBJ1-5	CASSYMGQPQHF	TGTGCCAGCAGTTACATGGGGCAGCCCCAGCATTTT
NA	TRBV12-3/TRBV12-4	many	TRBJ1-1	CASSLYRDLGTEAFF	TGTGCCAGCAGTTTATACCGGGACTTGGGGACTGAAGCTTTCTTT
TRBD1	TRBV20-1	NA	TRBJ1-1	CSARRQGATEAFF	TGCAGTGCTAGAAGACAGGGGGCCACTGAAGCTTTCTTT
NA	TRBV28	few	TRBJ2-5	CASSLSEPGTRKETQYF	TGTGCCAGCAGTTTATCAGAGCCCGGGACAAGAAAAGAGACCCAGTACTTC
NA	TRBV11-2	NA	TRBJ2-1	CASSLRGKVGNEQFF	TGTGCCAGCAGCTTACGGGGGAAGGTCGGCAATGAGCAGTTCTTC
TRBD1	TRBV19	NA	TRBJ2-7	CASSEPGQGIRLSVNEQYF	TGTGCCAGTAGTGAACCGGGACAGGGGATTCGGCTTTCGGTAAACGAGCAGTACTTC
NA	TRBV5-1	few	TRBJ2-1	CASSLAQAGNEQFF	TGCGCCAGCAGCTTGGCGCAGGCGGGCAATGAGCAGTTCTTC
NA	TRBV7-8	many	TRBJ2-5	CASSLPGARETQYF	TGTGCCAGCAGCTTACCGGGGGCCCGAGAGACCCAGTACTTC
TRBD1	TRBV12-3/TRBV12-4	NA	TRBJ1-1	CASSSRGQGATEAFF	TGTGCCAGCAGTTCCCGAGGACAGGGGGCGACTGAAGCTTTCTTT
NA	TRBV2	few	TRBJ1-2	CASSGWREGGYTF	TGTGCCAGCAGTGGGTGGAGGGAAGGTGGCTACACCTTC
NA	TRBV6-1	many	TRBJ1-1	CASSEDDQMNTEAFF	TGTGCCAGCAGTGAAGATGACCAGATGAACACTGAAGCTTTCTTT
NA	TRBV7-9	few	TRBJ2-2	CASADRNTGELFF	TGTGCCAGCGCGGACAGAAACACCGGGGAGCTGTTTTTT
NA	TRBV7-9	many	TRBJ1-3	CASSGADSGNTIYF	TGTGCCAGCAGTGGGGCAGACTCTGGAAACACCATATATTTT
TRBD1	TRBV7-2	many	TRBJ1-5	CASSSQGSGNQPQHF	TGTGCCAGCAGCTCACAGGGGAGCGGAAATCAGCCCCAGCATTTT
TRBD2	TRBV28	NA	TRBJ2-3	CASSETSGISDTQYF	TGTGCCAGCAGCGAGACTAGCGGGATATCAGATACGCAGTATTTT
NA	TRBV2	few	TRBJ1-1	CASSESQGYMNTEAFF	TGTGCCAGCAGTGAGAGTCAGGGTTACATGAACACTGAAGCTTTCTTT
NA	TRBV2	few	TRBJ1-2	CASSLTLSNYGYTF	TGTGCCAGCAGTCTGACACTCTCTAACTATGGCTACACCTTC
NA	TRBV28	many	TRBJ2-2	CASIGVNTGELFF	TGTGCCAGCATTGGGGTGAACACCGGGGAGCTGTTTTTT
NA	TRBV11-2	NA	TRBJ1-2	CASSPRTF	TGTGCCAGCAGCCCTCGCACCTTC
NA	TRBV10-3	NA	TRBJ1-2	CAISESMTSGYSYGYTF	TGTGCCATCAGTGAGTCGATGACCTCTGGGTATAGCTATGGCTACACCTTC
TRBD2	TRBV7-2	few	TRBJ2-7	CASSFYPGGSTHEQYF	TGTGCCAGCAGCTTTTACCCCGGCGGGAGCACCCACGAGCAGTACTTC
NA	TRBV7-2	many	TRBJ2-6	CASSLQVSGANVLTF	TGTGCCAGCAGCTTACAAGTCTCTGGGGCCAACGTCCTGACTTTC
NA	TRBV20-1	NA	TRBJ2-1	CSANGGSGESYNEQFF	TGCAGTGCTAACGGGGGTTCAGGGGAAAGTTACAATGAGCAGTTCTTC
NA	TRBV14	many	TRBJ1-1	CASSQGWNTEAFF	TGTGCCAGCAGCCAGGGATGGAACACTGAAGCTTTCTTT
TRBD2	TRBV28	NA	TRBJ2-7	CASSSPGLAGGPYEQYF	TGTGCCAGCAGTTCCCCCGGACTAGCGGGAGGCCCCTACGAGCAGTACTTC
NA	TRBV11-2	many	TRBJ2-3	CASSLDAQPVYF	TGTGCCAGCAGCTTAGACGCTCAACCAGTGTATTTT
TRBD2	TRBV20-1	NA	TRBJ2-3	CSARDSTSGSYTQYF	TGCAGTGCTAGAGATTCGACTAGCGGGAGTTATACGCAGTATTTT
TRBD1	TRBV29-1	NA	TRBJ2-7	CSVAQGVYEQYF	TGCAGCGTTGCTCAGGGGGTCTACGAGCAGTACTTC
NA	TRBV10-3	few	TRBJ2-5	CAISEQLLQETQYF	TGTGCCATCAGTGAGCAGCTTCTCCAAGAGACCCAGTACTTC
TRBD2	TRBV9	NA	TRBJ2-5	CASSPAGAGQETQYF	TGTGCCAGCAGCCCAGCGGGAGCGGGACAAGAGACCCAGTACTTC
NA	TRBV20-1	NA	TRBJ2-5	CSASSDQETQYF	TGCAGTGCTAGTTCGGACCAAGAGACCCAGTACTTC
NA	TRBV27	few	TRBJ2-7	CASSLTPGYAYEQYF	TGTGCCAGCAGTTTAACCCCGGGATATGCCTACGAGCAGTACTTC
NA	TRBV7-9	many	TRBJ2-3	CASSLGSHTDTQYF	TGTGCCAGCAGCTTAGGCAGCCACACAGATACGCAGTATTTT
NA	TRBV6-2/TRBV6-3	NA	TRBJ2-3	CASRPSGSTDTQYF	TGTGCCAGCAGGCCCAGCGGTAGCACAGATACGCAGTATTTT
NA	TRBV7-2	medium-sized	TRBJ2-6	CASSPRWGAGRSSGANVLTF	TGTGCCAGCAGCCCCCGGTGGGGGGCGGGCCGCAGCTCTGGGGCCAACGTCCTGACTTTC
TRBD2	TRBV6-6	many	TRBJ2-3	CASSYNLAGVVGTDTQYF	TGTGCCAGCAGTTACAACCTAGCGGGAGTTGTGGGTACAGATACGCAGTATTTT
TRBD1	TRBV7-9	NA	TRBJ1-2	CASSQGQGYGYTF	TGTGCCAGCAGCCAGGGACAGGGATATGGCTACACCTTC
TRBD2	TRBV6-6	many	TRBJ2-4	CASSPPVAGGLAKIAKNIQYF	TGTGCCAGCAGCCCACCCGTAGCCGGTGGACTAGCGAAGATAGCCAAAAACATTCAGTACTTC
TRBD2	TRBV20-1	NA	TRBJ2-7	CSARDLAGATYEQYF	TGCAGTGCTAGAGATCTAGCGGGAGCGACCTACGAGCAGTACTTC
NA	TRBV14	NA	TRBJ2-3	CASSQVSARADTQYF	TGTGCCAGCAGCCAAGTCTCGGCGAGGGCAGATACGCAGTATTTT
NA	TRBV7-3	NA	TRBJ2-2	CASSPGGAGDTGELFF	TGTGCCAGCAGCCCCGGAGGCGCCGGGGACACCGGGGAGCTGTTTTTT
TRBD1	TRBV7-2	medium-sized	TRBJ2-5	CASSSRGQFPGTQYF	TGTGCCAGCAGCTCTAGGGGACAGTTCCCTGGGACCCAGTACTTC
NA	TRBV20-1	few	TRBJ1-1	CSASWGTDTEAFF	TGCAGTGCTAGTTGGGGGACCGACACTGAAGCTTTCTTT
TRBD1	TRBV29-1	NA	TRBJ1-1	CSAGERGRGNAEAFF	TGCAGCGCGGGGGAGAGGGGGCGAGGTAACGCTGAAGCTTTCTTT
NA	TRBV6-2/TRBV6-3	many	TRBJ2-3	CASSYSRGNTDTQYF	TGTGCCAGCAGTTACAGCAGGGGAAACACAGATACGCAGTATTTT
TRBD2	TRBV7-9	many	TRBJ2-5	CASSPGGSFQETQYF	TGTGCCAGCAGCCCCGGGGGGAGCTTCCAAGAGACCCAGTACTTC
NA	TRBV7-9	many	TRBJ1-1	CASSLVPDAEAFF	TGTGCCAGCAGCTTAGTGCCAGACGCTGAAGCTTTCTTT
TRBD2	TRBV6-2/TRBV6-3	many	TRBJ2-7	CASRRLAGGGSYEQYF	TGTGCCAGCAGACGACTAGCGGGAGGGGGCTCCTACGAGCAGTACTTC